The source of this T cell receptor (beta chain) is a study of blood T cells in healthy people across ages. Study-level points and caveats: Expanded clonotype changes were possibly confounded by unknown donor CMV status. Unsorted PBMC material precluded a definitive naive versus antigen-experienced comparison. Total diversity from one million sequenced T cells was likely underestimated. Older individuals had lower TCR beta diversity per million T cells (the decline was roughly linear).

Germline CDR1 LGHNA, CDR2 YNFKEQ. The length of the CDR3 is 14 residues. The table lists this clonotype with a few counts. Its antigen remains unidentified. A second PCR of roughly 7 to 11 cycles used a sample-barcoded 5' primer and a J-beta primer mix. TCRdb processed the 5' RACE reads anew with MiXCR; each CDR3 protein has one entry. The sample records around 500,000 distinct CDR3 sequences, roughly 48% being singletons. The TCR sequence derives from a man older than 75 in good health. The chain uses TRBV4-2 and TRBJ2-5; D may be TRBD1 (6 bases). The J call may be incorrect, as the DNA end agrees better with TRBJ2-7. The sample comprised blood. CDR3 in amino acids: CASSQPGQGNEQYF. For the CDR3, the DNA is TGTGCCAGCAGCCAGCCAGGGCAGGGGAACGAGCAGTACTTC.